The entry that follows covers one TCR beta chain sequence. Some clones are missing from TCRdb's copy, which holds only in-frame ones; the method was immunoSEQ multiplex PCR. In the table there are approximately 99,000 clones, about nine tenths of which are singletons. CDR3 length: 11 residues. Trimming left V 1 base short and J 6 bases short, with 3 bases between. Germline CDR1 is SEHNR and CDR2 is FQNEAQ (reference sequence). The data stem from a study of T cell changes during pregnancy in multiple sclerosis. The sample here was peripheral blood, taken in the second trimester of pregnancy. The chain employs TRBV7-9 and TRBJ1-2; D is unclear. This receptor was obtained from a female donor in good health, enrolled as a control in a pregnancy study. DNA for the CDR3: TGTGCCAGCAGCTTAGGAGATGGCTACACCTTC. This gives the protein CASSLGDGYTF.